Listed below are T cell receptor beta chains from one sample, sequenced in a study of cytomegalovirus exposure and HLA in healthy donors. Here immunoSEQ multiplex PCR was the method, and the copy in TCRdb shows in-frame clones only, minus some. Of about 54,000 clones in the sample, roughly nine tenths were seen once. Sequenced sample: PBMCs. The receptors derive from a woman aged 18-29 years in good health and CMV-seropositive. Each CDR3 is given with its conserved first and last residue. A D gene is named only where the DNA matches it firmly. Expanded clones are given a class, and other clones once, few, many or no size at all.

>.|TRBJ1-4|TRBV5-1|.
CASSSSRGAEKLFF
TGCGCCAGCAGCTCTTCGAGAGGAGCCGAAAAACTGTTTTTT
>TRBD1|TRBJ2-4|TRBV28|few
CASTLAGQGFGENIQYF
TGTGCCAGCACTCTCGCGGGACAGGGGTTTGGAGAAAACATTCAGTACTTC
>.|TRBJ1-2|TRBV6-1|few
CASSEPRQDSAF
TGTGCCAGCAGTGAACCCCGACAGGACTCGGCCTTC
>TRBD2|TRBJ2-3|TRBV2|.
CASSDPWTSRKDTQYF
TGTGCCAGCAGCGACCCGTGGACTAGCAGGAAAGATACGCAGTATTTT
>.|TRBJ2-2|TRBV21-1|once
CASSKGRLAGGPYAGELFF
TGTGCCAGCAGCAAAGGAAGACTAGCGGGGGGCCCGTATGCCGGGGAGCTGTTTTTT
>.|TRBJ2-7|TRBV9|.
CASSVETYSYEQYF
TGTGCCAGCAGCGTAGAGACTTACTCCTACGAGCAGTACTTC
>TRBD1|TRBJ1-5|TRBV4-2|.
CASSRGTGRQPQHF
TGTGCCAGCAGCCGCGGGACAGGGCGTCAGCCCCAGCATTTT
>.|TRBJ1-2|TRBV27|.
CASSSRSTGNYGYTF
TGTGCCAGCAGTTCCCGGTCGACAGGCAACTATGGCTACACCTTC
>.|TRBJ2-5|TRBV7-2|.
CASSRREETQYF
TGTGCCAGCAGCCGCCGGGAGGAGACCCAGTACTTC
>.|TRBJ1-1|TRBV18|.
CASSPKGDTSTEAFF
TGTGCCAGCTCACCTAAAGGGGACACCTCCACTGAAGCTTTCTTT
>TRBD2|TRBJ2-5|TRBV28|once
CASSLSTSGGPQETQYF
TGTGCCAGCAGTTTATCCACTAGCGGGGGACCCCAAGAGACCCAGTACTTC
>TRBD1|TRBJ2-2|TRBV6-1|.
CASSEEFGTAGELFF
TGTGCCAGCAGTGAGGAATTTGGGACAGCCGGGGAGCTGTTTTTT
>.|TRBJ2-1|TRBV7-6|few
CASSLRTGNEQFF
TGTGCCAGCAGCCTCCGCACCGGGAATGAGCAGTTCTTC
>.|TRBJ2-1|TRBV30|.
CASTGSGSYNEQFF
TGTGCCTCAACTGGTAGCGGATCCTACAATGAGCAGTTCTTC
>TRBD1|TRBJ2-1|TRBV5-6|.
CASSPPGQRYNEQFF
TGTGCCAGCAGCCCCCCGGGACAGCGATACAATGAGCAGTTCTTC
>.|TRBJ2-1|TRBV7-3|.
CASSMGGNEQFF
TGTGCCAGCAGCATGGGGGGAAATGAGCAGTTCTTC
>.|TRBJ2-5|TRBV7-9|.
CASSLGSLAGAFETQYF
TGTGCCAGCAGCTTAGGGTCGTTGGCAGGGGCGTTCGAGACCCAGTACTTC
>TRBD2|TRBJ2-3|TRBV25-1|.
CASSELSGGQSTDTQYF
TGTGCCAGCAGTGAACTTAGCGGGGGGCAAAGCACAGATACGCAGTATTTT
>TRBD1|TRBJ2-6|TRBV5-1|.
CASSFGLDRGLSGANVLTF
TGCGCCAGCAGCTTCGGTCTGGACAGGGGGCTTTCCGGGGCCAACGTCCTGACTTTC
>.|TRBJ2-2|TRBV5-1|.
CASCGFTTGELFF
TGCGCCAGCTGCGGTTTCACCACCGGGGAGCTGTTTTTT
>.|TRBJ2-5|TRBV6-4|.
CASSVQAGETQYF
TGTGCCAGCAGTGTGCAAGCCGGAGAGACCCAGTACTTC
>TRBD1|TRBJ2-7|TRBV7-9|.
CASSSIDRGQAYEQYF
TGTGCCAGCAGCTCAATAGACAGGGGGCAAGCCTACGAGCAGTACTTC
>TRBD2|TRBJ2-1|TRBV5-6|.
CASSLAGWRGAGNEQFF
TGTGCCAGCAGCTTGGCAGGGTGGCGGGGGGCTGGGAATGAGCAGTTCTTC
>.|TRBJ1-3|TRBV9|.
CASSAPTARNTIYF
TGTGCCAGCAGCGCTCCGACAGCCCGAAACACCATATATTTT
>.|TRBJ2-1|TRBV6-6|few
CASSLTQGGYNEQFF
TGTGCCAGCAGCCTCACTCAGGGGGGCTACAATGAGCAGTTCTTC